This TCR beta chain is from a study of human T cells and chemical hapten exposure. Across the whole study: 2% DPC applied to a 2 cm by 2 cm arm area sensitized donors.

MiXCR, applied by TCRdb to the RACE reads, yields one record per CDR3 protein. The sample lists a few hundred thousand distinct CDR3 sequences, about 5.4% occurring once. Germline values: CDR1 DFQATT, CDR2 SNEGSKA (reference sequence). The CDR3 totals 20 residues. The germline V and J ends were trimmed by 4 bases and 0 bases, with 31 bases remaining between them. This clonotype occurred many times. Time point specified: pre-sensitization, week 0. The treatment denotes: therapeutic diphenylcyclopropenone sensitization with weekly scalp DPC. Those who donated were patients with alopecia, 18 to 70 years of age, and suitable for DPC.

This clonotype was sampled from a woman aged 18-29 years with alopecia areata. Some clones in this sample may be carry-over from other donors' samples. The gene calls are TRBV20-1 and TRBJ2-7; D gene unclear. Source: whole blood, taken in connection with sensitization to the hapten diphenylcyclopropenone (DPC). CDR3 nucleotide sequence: TGCAGTGCTACCTTAGGAAACAGACGACGGCCCGAATCATCCTCCTACGAGCAGTACTTC. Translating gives CSATLGNRRRPESSSYEQYF.